The 7 T cell receptor beta chains given below trace back to one sample, sequenced in a study of CD8 T cells in ankylosing spondylitis. TCRdb reanalysed the 5' RACE reads using MiXCR and keeps one entry per CDR3 protein. Here the sample spans around 180,000 distinct CDR3 sequences, approximately 12% being singletons. Source material: blood, either unsorted or a sorted T cell fraction (not recorded which). The receptors stem from a female donor with ankylosing spondylitis or in good health (not recorded which).

The chain combines TRBV7-3 with TRBJ2-1, with TRBD1 identical over 8 bases. After removal of 4 bases from V and 8 bases from J, the junction contained 16 bases not matched to a gene. From germline, CDR1 is SGHTA and CDR2 FQGTGA. This CDR3 has 17 residues. The chain's CDR3 is CASSSGAGTGPGDEQFF. DNA of the CDR3: TGTGCCAGCAGCTCGGGCGCGGGGACAGGTCCCGGAGATGAGCAGTTCTTC.

The sample holds many counts of this clonotype. This chain uses TRBV6-5 with TRBJ2-7, with unresolved D. Germline CDR1 and CDR2: MNHEY and SVGAGI. This CDR3 has 13 amino acids. V gave up 1 base and J gave up 5 bases, with 9 bases separating them. CDR3 sequence: CASSYLPSDEQYF. In nucleotides, the CDR3 is TGTGCCAGCAGTTACTTGCCCTCGGACGAGCAGTACTTC.

Notes on this clonotype: At one end the junction does not follow the germline gene, possibly because of a read error. The rearrangement joins TRBV27 to TRBJ2-1; tentatively, D is TRBD2 (6 bases). Germline CDR1 MNHEY, CDR2 SMNVEV (reference sequence). This CDR3 is built from 16 residues. The CDR3 coding sequence is TGTGCCAACAGTTTAGCACTAGCCAATGTGTACAATGAGCAGTTCTTC. Its protein product is CANSLALANVYNEQFF.

The chain is built from TRBV12-3 or TRBV12-4 and TRBJ1-4; no definite D call. This CDR3 spans 11 amino acids. V shed 2 bases and J shed 7 bases, with 2 bases lying between them. CDR3 DNA sequence: TGTGCCAGCAGTTTAAGTGAAAAACTGTTTTTT. This codes for CASSLSEKLFF.

The chain recombines TRBV27 with TRBJ1-1; unclear D gene. The CDR3 is made up of 13 amino acids. Trimming removed 3 bases from V and 4 bases from J, with 9 bases in between. CDR1 is MNHEY, CDR2 SMNVEV, per germline (reference sequence). The CDR3 DNA is TGTGCCAGCAGTTTGTCGAGGGCCACTGAAGCTTTCTTT. Translation gives CASSLSRATEAFF.

This clonotype was observed many times. The chain uses TRBV5-1 and TRBJ2-1, with D perhaps given as TRBD1 or TRBD2 (5 bases each). Germline lookup yields CDR1 SGHRS and CDR2 YFSETQ. V lost 4 bases, J lost 6 bases, and 20 bases lay in between. The CDR3 has 16 amino acids. The DNA for the CDR3 is TGCGCCAGCAGCCCGGAAGGGTCCTTGGGGACCAATGAGCAGTTCTTC. Its protein product is CASSPEGSLGTNEQFF. Complete variable domain (other parts from reference TRBV5-1 and TRBJ2-1): KAGVTQTPRYLIKTRGQQVTLSCSPISGHRSVSWYQQTPGQGLQFLFEYFSETQRNKGNFPGRFSGRQFSNSRSEMNVSTLELGDSALYLCASSPEGSLGTNEQFFGPGTRLTVL.

This clonotype was seen a handful of times. J is TRBJ2-3 and V is TRBV20-1; possibly TRBD1 or TRBD2 for D (5 bases each). V lost 6 bases to trimming and J lost 2 bases, with 12 bases between them. The germline V gene encodes CDR1 DFQATT and CDR2 SNEGSKA (reference sequence). There are 13 residues in the CDR3. In nucleotides, the CDR3 is TGCAGTGCCATAAAGGGGACCACAGATACGCAGTATTTT. Translation: CSAIKGTTDTQYF.